The present T cell receptor (beta chain) was sequenced within a study of blood T cells in healthy people across ages. Overall study findings and caveats: Versus aged donors, long-lived donors had higher diversity and more naive CD4+ cells. Correlation between TCR beta diversity and naive T cell percentage was strong.

This clonotype was seen a few times. Antigen specificity is unknown. The germline CDR1 and CDR2 sequences are MNHEY and SVGEGT. After removal of 5 bases from V and 5 bases from J, the junction contained 9 bases not matched to a gene. The CDR3 covers 16 residues. Extractions gave at least 5.5 micrograms of total RNA per sample. For the second PCR, which ran for roughly 6 to 12 cycles, a sample-barcoded 5' primer and a J-beta primer mix were used. TCRdb reanalysed the 5' RACE reads using MiXCR and keeps one entry per CDR3 protein. In the table there are around 1,800,000 distinct CDR3 sequences, about 39% of which are singletons.

The receptor comes from a human donor in good health. This chain joins TRBV6-2 or TRBV6-3 and TRBJ1-5, with 10 bases aligning to TRBD1. Sequencing was done on a sample of blood. The CDR3 here is CASSRWGQGTDQPQHF. The CDR3 nucleotides read TGTGCCAGCAGTCGATGGGGACAGGGGACCGATCAGCCCCAGCATTTT.